This T cell receptor beta chain was sequenced in a study of T cell responses to AZD1222 COVID-19 vaccine. Produced via immunoSEQ multiplex PCR; TCRdb's table is partial and in-frame only. The sample has 120,000 or so clones; roughly nine tenths are singletons. To note about this clone: Its antigen is not known.

V was cut by 5 bases and J by 2 bases, with 16 bases left in between. The CDR3 has 16 residues. Germline V gene data show CDR1 as LNHDA and CDR2 as SQIVND (reference sequence). Study-level points and caveats: With two AZD1222 doses given, Spike-specific TCR breadth and depth both rose. Among spike-specific TCRs, nearly half reportedly target unmutated variant regions. There were repertoire samples only from the period after the peak T cell response. Most donors were white British, females outnumbered males, and clonal diversity was possibly underestimated.

The TCR sequence derives from an adult in good health. The chain combines TRBV19 with TRBJ2-1; a weak D match, TRBD2 (7 bases). Sequencing used peripheral blood, obtained on day 0 of AZD1222 vaccination. CDR3 sequence (DNA): TGTGCCAGTAGTGATCAGGGGAGGGGGACCTACAATGAGCAGTTCTTC. Protein sequence: CASSDQGRGTYNEQFF.